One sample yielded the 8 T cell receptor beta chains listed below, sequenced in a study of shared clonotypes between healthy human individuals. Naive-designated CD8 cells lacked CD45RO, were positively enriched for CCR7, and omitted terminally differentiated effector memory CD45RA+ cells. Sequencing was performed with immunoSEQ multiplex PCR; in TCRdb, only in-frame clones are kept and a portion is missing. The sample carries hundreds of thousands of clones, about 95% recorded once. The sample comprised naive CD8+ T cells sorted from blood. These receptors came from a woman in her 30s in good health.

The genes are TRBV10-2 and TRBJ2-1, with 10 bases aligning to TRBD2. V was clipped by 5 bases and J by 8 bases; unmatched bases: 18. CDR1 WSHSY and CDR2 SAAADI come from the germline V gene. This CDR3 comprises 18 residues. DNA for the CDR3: TGCGCCAGCAGTTCCCTCCTATTAGCGGGAGGAACGGGCTATGAGCAGTTCTTC. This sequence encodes CASSSLLLAGGTGYEQFF.

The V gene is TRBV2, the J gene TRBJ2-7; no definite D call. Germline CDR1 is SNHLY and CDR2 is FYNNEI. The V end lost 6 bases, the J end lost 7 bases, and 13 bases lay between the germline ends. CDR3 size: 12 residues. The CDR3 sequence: CASRDGPVEQYF. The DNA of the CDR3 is TGTGCCAGCAGGGACGGACCGGTTGAGCAGTACTTC.

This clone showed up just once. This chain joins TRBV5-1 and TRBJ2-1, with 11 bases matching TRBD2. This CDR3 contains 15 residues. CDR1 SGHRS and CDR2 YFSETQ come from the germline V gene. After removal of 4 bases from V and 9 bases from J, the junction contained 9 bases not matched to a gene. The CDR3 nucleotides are TGCGCCAGCAGCGTGGGGACTAGCGGCGGGGGTGAGCAGTTCTTC. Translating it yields CASSVGTSGGGEQFF. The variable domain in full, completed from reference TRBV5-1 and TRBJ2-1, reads KAGVTQTPRYLIKTRGQQVTLSCSPISGHRSVSWYQQTPGQGLQFLFEYFSETQRNKGNFPGRFSGRQFSNSRSEMNVSTLELGDSALYLCASSVGTSGGGEQFFGPGTRLTVL.

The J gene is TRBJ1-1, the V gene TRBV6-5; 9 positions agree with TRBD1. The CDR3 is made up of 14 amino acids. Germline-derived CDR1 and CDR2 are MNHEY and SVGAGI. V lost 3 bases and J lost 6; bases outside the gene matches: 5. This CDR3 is CASSYAGTGSEAFF. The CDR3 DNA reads TGTGCCAGCAGTTATGCCGGGACAGGGTCTGAAGCTTTCTTT.

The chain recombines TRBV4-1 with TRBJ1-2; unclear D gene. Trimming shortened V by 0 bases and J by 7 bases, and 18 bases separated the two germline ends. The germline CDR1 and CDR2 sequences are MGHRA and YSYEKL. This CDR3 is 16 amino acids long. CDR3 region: CASSQDRQGRPSGYTF. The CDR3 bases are TGCGCCAGCAGCCAAGATCGCCAAGGGAGGCCGAGTGGCTACACCTTC.

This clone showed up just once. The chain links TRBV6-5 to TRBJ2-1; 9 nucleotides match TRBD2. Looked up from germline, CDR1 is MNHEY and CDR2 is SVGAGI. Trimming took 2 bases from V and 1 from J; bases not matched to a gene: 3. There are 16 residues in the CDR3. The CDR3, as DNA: TGTGCCAGCAGTTACGTGGCGGGAGGGTCCTACAATGAGCAGTTCTTC. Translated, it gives CASSYVAGGSYNEQFF.

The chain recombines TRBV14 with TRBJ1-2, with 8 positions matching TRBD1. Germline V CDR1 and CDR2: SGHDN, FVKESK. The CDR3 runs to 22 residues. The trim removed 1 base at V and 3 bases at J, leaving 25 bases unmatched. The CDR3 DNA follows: TGTGCCAGCAGCCAAGGGCCGTCAGGGGGCCCGCCTGGACCGCCCAACGACTATGGCTACACCTTC. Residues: CASSQGPSGGPPGPPNDYGYTF.

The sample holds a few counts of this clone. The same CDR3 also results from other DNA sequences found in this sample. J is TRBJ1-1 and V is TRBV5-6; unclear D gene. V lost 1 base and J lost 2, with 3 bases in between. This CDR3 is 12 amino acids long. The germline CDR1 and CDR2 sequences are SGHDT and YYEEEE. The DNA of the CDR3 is TGTGCCAGCAGCTTGTCTAACACTGAAGCTTTCTTT. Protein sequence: CASSLSNTEAFF.